This is a list of T cell receptor beta chains from one sample in a study of blood T cell repertoires in COVID-19. The method was immunoSEQ multiplex PCR; TCRdb's version includes in-frame clones alone and lacks a portion of them. Seen here are approximately 260,000 clones, about nine tenths observed once, and the top ten hold 6% to 9%. The specimen sequenced was peripheral blood. The receptor source for this set is a man aged 55 to 70 who had recovered from COVID-19. Both conserved end residues are part of each CDR3. Each record gives: CDR3 DNA, CDR3 protein, clone size, V gene, D gene, J gene. D genes are given only for firm matches. Expanded clones are given a class, and other clones once, few, many or no size at all.

CDR3 DNA: TGCGCCAGCACCTCCTCTGGCGGGTCTTCACCCCTCCACTTT
CDR3 protein: CASTSSGGSSPLHF
clone size: few
V gene: TRBV5-1
D gene: NA
J gene: TRBJ1-6

CDR3 DNA: TGTGCCAGCAGTCCTAGGACAGGACAAGAGACCCAGTACTTC
CDR3 protein: CASSPRTGQETQYF
clone size: NA
V gene: TRBV2
D gene: TRBD1
J gene: TRBJ2-5

CDR3 DNA: TGCAGCGTTGATCGACCGGGACAGGGAACCGGCGAGCAGTACTTC
CDR3 protein: CSVDRPGQGTGEQYF
clone size: once
V gene: TRBV29-1
D gene: TRBD1
J gene: TRBJ2-7

CDR3 DNA: TGTGCCAGCAGCCCCGGGACTAGCGGAGGACAGCAGTACTTC
CDR3 protein: CASSPGTSGGQQYF
clone size: few
V gene: TRBV7-8
D gene: TRBD2
J gene: TRBJ2-7

CDR3 DNA: TGCAGTGCTAGGACAGGGAACACCATATATTTT
CDR3 protein: CSARTGNTIYF
clone size: NA
V gene: TRBV20-1
D gene: TRBD1
J gene: TRBJ1-3

CDR3 DNA: TGCGCCAGCAGCTGGTGGGACAGGGCGGGGGATAATTCACCCCTCCACTTT
CDR3 protein: CASSWWDRAGDNSPLHF
clone size: NA
V gene: TRBV5-1
D gene: TRBD1
J gene: TRBJ1-6

CDR3 DNA: TGTGCCAGCAGCGAATCTAGCGGGGGGGAGTACGAGCAGTACTTC
CDR3 protein: CASSESSGGEYEQYF
clone size: NA
V gene: TRBV11-2
D gene: TRBD2
J gene: TRBJ2-7

CDR3 DNA: TGTGCCACCAGCAGAGAGGAGGGCAATTCACCCCTCCACTTT
CDR3 protein: CATSREEGNSPLHF
clone size: once
V gene: TRBV15
D gene: NA
J gene: TRBJ1-6

CDR3 DNA: TGTGCCAGCAGCGTACAGTTTCAAGAGACCCAGTACTTC
CDR3 protein: CASSVQFQETQYF
clone size: NA
V gene: TRBV7-8
D gene: NA
J gene: TRBJ2-5

CDR3 DNA: TGTGCCAGCAGCTTAGCAGGGGCGGCAACTAATGAAAAACTGTTTTTT
CDR3 protein: CASSLAGAATNEKLFF
clone size: NA
V gene: TRBV7-9
D gene: NA
J gene: TRBJ1-4

CDR3 DNA: TGTGCCAGCTCACCAACGGAGGGGGAGCTGTTTTTT
CDR3 protein: CASSPTEGELFF
clone size: NA
V gene: TRBV18
D gene: NA
J gene: TRBJ2-2

CDR3 DNA: TGTGCCTGGAGTCGGGCAGGGGGGAATCAGCCCCAGCATTTT
CDR3 protein: CAWSRAGGNQPQHF
clone size: few
V gene: TRBV30
D gene: TRBD1
J gene: TRBJ1-5

CDR3 DNA: TGCGCCAGCAGCTTGACGATCGGGACAACTGAAGCTTTCTTT
CDR3 protein: CASSLTIGTTEAFF
clone size: NA
V gene: TRBV5-1
D gene: NA
J gene: TRBJ1-1

CDR3 DNA: TGCAGCGTCCGACTAGCGGGGGGGTTGGAGACCCAGTACTTC
CDR3 protein: CSVRLAGGLETQYF
clone size: NA
V gene: TRBV29-1
D gene: TRBD2
J gene: TRBJ2-5

CDR3 DNA: TGCGCCAGCAGCAGGGGTGGGCAAGAGACCCAGTACTTC
CDR3 protein: CASSRGGQETQYF
clone size: NA
V gene: TRBV5-1
D gene: NA
J gene: TRBJ2-5

CDR3 DNA: TGCAGTGCTCGTGCGGCGGGGGGGCAGGTTGAGCAGTTCTTC
CDR3 protein: CSARAAGGQVEQFF
clone size: NA
V gene: TRBV20-1
D gene: TRBD2
J gene: TRBJ2-1

CDR3 DNA: TGCAGCGAAGAGAGGCCGGGGGGGACCCAGTACTTC
CDR3 protein: CSEERPGGTQYF
clone size: once
V gene: TRBV29-1
D gene: TRBD2
J gene: TRBJ2-5

CDR3 DNA: TGTGCCAGCTCACCCGTCACAGATACGCAGTATTTT
CDR3 protein: CASSPVTDTQYF
clone size: NA
V gene: TRBV18
D gene: NA
J gene: TRBJ2-3

CDR3 DNA: TGTGCCAGTCGACAGGGGGTGATCGGAAACACCATATATTTT
CDR3 protein: CASRQGVIGNTIYF
clone size: NA
V gene: TRBV6-5
D gene: TRBD1
J gene: TRBJ1-3

CDR3 DNA: TGTGCCAGCAGCCTCCGGACAGGGGCAAATTCACCCCTCCACTTT
CDR3 protein: CASSLRTGANSPLHF
clone size: NA
V gene: TRBV7-8
D gene: TRBD1
J gene: TRBJ1-6

CDR3 DNA: TGTGCCAGCAGTCCGACAGGGTCCCTCCTTAACTATGGCTACACCTTC
CDR3 protein: CASSPTGSLLNYGYTF
clone size: once
V gene: TRBV25-1
D gene: TRBD1
J gene: TRBJ1-2

CDR3 DNA: TGTGCCATCAGTGACCGAGGGGCGACAGGGCCTTACAAAGATACGCAGTATTTT
CDR3 protein: CAISDRGATGPYKDTQYF
clone size: NA
V gene: TRBV10-3
D gene: TRBD1
J gene: TRBJ2-3

CDR3 DNA: TGTGCCAGCTCGCGGGGTCTCATTCAAGAGACCCAGTACTTC
CDR3 protein: CASSRGLIQETQYF
clone size: once
V gene: TRBV18
D gene: NA
J gene: TRBJ2-5

CDR3 DNA: TGTGCCATCAGACTGGGGGGTGGGGATTCACCCCTCCACTTT
CDR3 protein: CAIRLGGGDSPLHF
clone size: NA
V gene: TRBV10-3
D gene: NA
J gene: TRBJ1-6

CDR3 DNA: TGTGCCAGTAGCCCCATGGGGACACTCCTTAACTATGGCTACACCTTC
CDR3 protein: CASSPMGTLLNYGYTF
clone size: NA
V gene: TRBV19
D gene: NA
J gene: TRBJ1-2

CDR3 DNA: TGTGCCAGCAGCTTGGTACAGGGGAACTATGGCTACACCTTC
CDR3 protein: CASSLVQGNYGYTF
clone size: NA
V gene: TRBV5-4
D gene: TRBD1
J gene: TRBJ1-2

CDR3 DNA: TGTGCCAGCAGCGTATCAGGACAGAACTCTGGAAACACCATATATTTT
CDR3 protein: CASSVSGQNSGNTIYF
clone size: NA
V gene: TRBV7-8
D gene: NA
J gene: TRBJ1-3

CDR3 DNA: TGCGCCAGCAGCTTGGACGGCGTGGGACTGCAAGCTTTCTTT
CDR3 protein: CASSLDGVGLQAFF
clone size: NA
V gene: TRBV5-1
D gene: NA
J gene: TRBJ1-1

CDR3 DNA: TGTGCCAGCAGCCAAGTTGCCGGGACAGTAGTGAACACTGAAGCTTTCTTT
CDR3 protein: CASSQVAGTVVNTEAFF
clone size: NA
V gene: TRBV4-2
D gene: TRBD1
J gene: TRBJ1-1

CDR3 DNA: TGTGCCAGCAGCTTAGCGGGGGGACCTTCGGGCGAGCAGTACTTC
CDR3 protein: CASSLAGGPSGEQYF
clone size: NA
V gene: TRBV7-9
D gene: NA
J gene: TRBJ2-7

CDR3 DNA: TGTGCCAGCAGCCAAGGGACTAGCCGAGATGAGCAGTTCTTC
CDR3 protein: CASSQGTSRDEQFF
clone size: NA
V gene: TRBV4-2
D gene: TRBD2
J gene: TRBJ2-1

CDR3 DNA: TGTGCCAGTAGTATAGCGGCCAGGATGAACACTGAAGCTTTCTTT
CDR3 protein: CASSIAARMNTEAFF
clone size: NA
V gene: TRBV19
D gene: NA
J gene: TRBJ1-1

CDR3 DNA: TGTGCCTGGAGTGCAGGGGACCACAGGAGGAGCTACACCTTC
CDR3 protein: CAWSAGDHRRSYTF
clone size: NA
V gene: TRBV30
D gene: NA
J gene: TRBJ1-2

CDR3 DNA: TGTGCCAGTAGTTCCGGGACTGTGAGCACTGAAGCTTTCTTT
CDR3 protein: CASSSGTVSTEAFF
clone size: NA
V gene: TRBV19
D gene: NA
J gene: TRBJ1-1

CDR3 DNA: TGTGCCACGGGACAGGGAGGTACCGGGGAGCTGTTTTTT
CDR3 protein: CATGQGGTGELFF
clone size: NA
V gene: TRBV10-3
D gene: TRBD1
J gene: TRBJ2-2

CDR3 DNA: TGTGCCAGCAGCCATCACTCCACGCAGATTGCCGGGATCAATGAGCAGTTCTTC
CDR3 protein: CASSHHSTQIAGINEQFF
clone size: NA
V gene: TRBV3-1/TRBV3-2
D gene: NA
J gene: TRBJ2-1

CDR3 DNA: TGTGCCACCAGCAGAGTGAGTTCGGGTACCTATGGCTACACCTTC
CDR3 protein: CATSRVSSGTYGYTF
clone size: NA
V gene: TRBV15
D gene: NA
J gene: TRBJ1-2

CDR3 DNA: TGTGCCTGGAGCGGAACAGGGACGAACACCGGGGAGCTGTTTTTT
CDR3 protein: CAWSGTGTNTGELFF
clone size: NA
V gene: TRBV30
D gene: NA
J gene: TRBJ2-2

CDR3 DNA: TGTGCCACCAGTGAAGCCGACAGGGTGACCCAGCATTTT
CDR3 protein: CATSEADRVTQHF
clone size: NA
V gene: TRBV24-1
D gene: TRBD1
J gene: TRBJ1-5

CDR3 DNA: TGCGCCAGCAGCTTGGAAGCAGGCTACATCTATGGCTACACCTTC
CDR3 protein: CASSLEAGYIYGYTF
clone size: few
V gene: TRBV5-1
D gene: NA
J gene: TRBJ1-2

CDR3 DNA: TGTGCCAGCAGCTTTGATAGACTAGCGGGGTACATCACAGATACGCAGTATTTT
CDR3 protein: CASSFDRLAGYITDTQYF
clone size: NA
V gene: TRBV11-2
D gene: TRBD2
J gene: TRBJ2-3